This T cell receptor beta chain was obtained from a study of T cells after yellow fever vaccination. The germline V gene has CDR1 MNHNS and CDR2 SASEGT. CDR3 size: 14 residues. J gave up 6 bases and V 1 base, and 4 bases lay outside the gene matches. There are many counts of this clonotype. TCRdb ran MiXCR on the 5' RACE reads and lists one entry per CDR3 protein. This sample carries more than 120,000 distinct CDR3 sequences, around 7.7% of them seen once, and the ten largest clones take roughly 0.77%. The sample was CD4+ T cells sorted from PBMCs, taken 5 days after the yellow fever booster vaccination. The chain links TRBV6-1 to TRBJ2-7, with TRBD1 matching over 9 bases. The receptor's source is a man between 25 and 39 years old who received the YFV17D yellow fever vaccine. The CDR3 spells CASSEEGQGGEQYF. Here the CDR3 DNA reads TGTGCCAGCAGTGAAGAGGGACAGGGCGGCGAGCAGTACTTC.